The clone carrying this T cell receptor (beta chain) has a handful of counts. This specimen comes from a study of blood T cell repertoires in COVID-19. About the study: T cells, B-cell-depleted T cells, or PBMCs supplied cDNA or gDNA.

Sequencing was performed with immunoSEQ multiplex PCR; in TCRdb, only in-frame clones are kept and a portion is missing. Of over 75,000 clones listed, 90% are singletons. The trim removed 7 bases at V and 3 bases at J, leaving 6 bases unmatched. Per the germline V gene, CDR1 is WSHSY and CDR2 is SAAADI. The CDR3 sequence is 13 residues long. The V and J genes are TRBV10-2 and TRBJ2-7; 7 bases agree with TRBD1. The TCR sequence derives from a human donor with active COVID-19. The donor label of this sample is uncertain. The source material was peripheral blood. CDR3 in DNA: TGCGCCAGCACGGGACAGAAGAACTACGAGCAGTACTTC. Protein sequence: CASTGQKNYEQYF.